Listed below are T cell receptor beta chains from one sample, sequenced in a study of blood T cell repertoires in COVID-19. Only in-frame clones appear in the TCRdb table, and some are missing; sequencing was by immunoSEQ multiplex PCR. The sample shows about 400,000 clones, 85% to 90% of them seen only once. Sequencing was performed on PBMCs or T cells enriched from blood (not recorded which). The receptors stem from a woman aged 25-40 years who had recovered from COVID-19. Each CDR3 is given with its conserved first and last residue. The D gene is left open where the match is weak. Size is stated for part of the rows, as once, few or many counts, or as a class when the clone is expanded.

CDR3 protein: CASSSGEVETQYF
CDR3 DNA: TGTGCCAGCAGCTCGGGAGAGGTAGAGACCCAGTACTTC
CDR3 length: 13
J gene: TRBJ2-5
V gene: TRBV7-2
D gene: .
clone size: .

CDR3 protein: CASSLRAGVSYEQYF
CDR3 DNA: TGTGCCAGCAGTCTGCGGGCGGGCGTCTCCTACGAGCAGTACTTC
CDR3 length: 15
J gene: TRBJ2-7
V gene: TRBV27
D gene: .
clone size: .

CDR3 protein: CASSQGKGASNQPQHF
CDR3 DNA: TGTGCCAGCAGCCAAGGTAAGGGGGCTAGCAATCAGCCCCAGCATTTT
CDR3 length: 16
J gene: TRBJ1-5
V gene: TRBV4-2
D gene: TRBD1
clone size: .

CDR3 protein: CASSPARRGNQPQHF
CDR3 DNA: TGTGCCAGCAGCCCCGCTCGCAGGGGTAATCAGCCCCAGCATTTT
CDR3 length: 15
J gene: TRBJ1-5
V gene: TRBV7-8
D gene: .
clone size: .

CDR3 protein: CASSYQGKAFF
CDR3 DNA: TGTGCCAGCAGTTACCAGGGGAAAGCTTTCTTT
CDR3 length: 11
J gene: TRBJ1-1
V gene: TRBV6-5
D gene: .
clone size: .

CDR3 protein: CASSIWASGASSGANVLTF
CDR3 DNA: TGTGCCAGTAGTATATGGGCTAGCGGGGCAAGCTCTGGGGCCAACGTCCTGACTTTC
CDR3 length: 19
J gene: TRBJ2-6
V gene: TRBV19
D gene: TRBD2
clone size: .

CDR3 protein: CASRAQPNYGYTF
CDR3 DNA: TGTGCCAGCAGAGCGCAGCCTAACTATGGCTACACCTTC
CDR3 length: 13
J gene: TRBJ1-2
V gene: TRBV6-5
D gene: .
clone size: once

CDR3 protein: CASSPAYLEAFF
CDR3 DNA: TGTGCCAGCAGTCCCGCCTACCTTGAAGCTTTCTTT
CDR3 length: 12
J gene: TRBJ1-1
V gene: TRBV7-8
D gene: .
clone size: .

CDR3 protein: CASSSLTGSSQPQHF
CDR3 DNA: TGTGCCAGCAGCTCACTAACAGGTTCTTCCCAGCCCCAGCATTTT
CDR3 length: 15
J gene: TRBJ1-5
V gene: TRBV7-2
D gene: .
clone size: .

CDR3 protein: CASSQEREGDYFYGYTF
CDR3 DNA: TGCGCCAGCAGCCAAGAAAGGGAGGGCGACTATTTCTATGGCTACACCTTC
CDR3 length: 17
J gene: TRBJ1-2
V gene: TRBV4-1
D gene: .
clone size: .

CDR3 protein: CASSPGRTGGLTDTQYF
CDR3 DNA: TGTGCCAGCAGCCCCGGGCGGACAGGGGGCCTCACAGATACGCAGTATTTT
CDR3 length: 17
J gene: TRBJ2-3
V gene: TRBV5-6
D gene: TRBD1
clone size: .

CDR3 protein: CASSPAWVRGYNEQFF
CDR3 DNA: TGTGCCAGCAGCCCAGCGTGGGTTCGTGGATACAATGAGCAGTTCTTC
CDR3 length: 16
J gene: TRBJ2-1
V gene: TRBV7-2
D gene: .
clone size: .

CDR3 protein: CASSQFGRGRGQPQHF
CDR3 DNA: TGTGCCAGCAGCCAGTTTGGCAGGGGGCGCGGTCAGCCCCAGCATTTT
CDR3 length: 16
J gene: TRBJ1-5
V gene: TRBV7-2
D gene: TRBD1
clone size: .

CDR3 protein: CASSQESAGLTGELFF
CDR3 DNA: TGCGCCAGCAGCCAAGAGAGCGCCGGCTTGACCGGGGAGCTGTTTTTT
CDR3 length: 16
J gene: TRBJ2-2
V gene: TRBV4-1
D gene: .
clone size: .

CDR3 protein: CASSEPERGGPGYTF
CDR3 DNA: TGCGCCAGCAGTGAGCCCGAGCGGGGGGGACCTGGCTACACCTTC
CDR3 length: 15
J gene: TRBJ1-2
V gene: TRBV10-2
D gene: .
clone size: .

CDR3 protein: CASAPRTSGNTGELFF
CDR3 DNA: TGTGCCAGCGCTCCCAGGACTAGCGGGAACACCGGGGAGCTGTTTTTT
CDR3 length: 16
J gene: TRBJ2-2
V gene: TRBV25-1
D gene: TRBD2
clone size: .

CDR3 protein: CASSLEGSSYEQYF
CDR3 DNA: TGTGCCAGCAGTTTGGAGGGGAGCTCCTACGAGCAGTACTTC
CDR3 length: 14
J gene: TRBJ2-7
V gene: TRBV27
D gene: .
clone size: .

CDR3 protein: CASSPKRGTEHSNQPQHF
CDR3 DNA: TGTGCCAGCTCACCAAAGCGGGGGACGGAACATAGCAATCAGCCCCAGCATTTT
CDR3 length: 18
J gene: TRBJ1-5
V gene: TRBV18
D gene: .
clone size: .

CDR3 protein: CASIGGAFQETQYF
CDR3 DNA: TGCGCCAGCATAGGGGGAGCCTTCCAAGAGACCCAGTACTTC
CDR3 length: 14
J gene: TRBJ2-5
V gene: TRBV5-1
D gene: .
clone size: .

CDR3 protein: CASLAGYQPQHF
CDR3 DNA: TGTGCCAGCCTTGCGGGGTACCAGCCCCAGCATTTT
CDR3 length: 12
J gene: TRBJ1-5
V gene: TRBV6-5
D gene: .
clone size: .

CDR3 protein: CSASWLFYEQYF
CDR3 DNA: TGCAGTGCTAGTTGGCTTTTCTACGAGCAGTACTTC
CDR3 length: 12
J gene: TRBJ2-7
V gene: TRBV20-1
D gene: .
clone size: .

CDR3 protein: CASRPNRGTYEQYF
CDR3 DNA: TGTGCCAGCAGACCCAACAGGGGAACCTACGAGCAGTACTTC
CDR3 length: 14
J gene: TRBJ2-7
V gene: TRBV27
D gene: TRBD1
clone size: .

CDR3 protein: CAISDLTGDDEQFF
CDR3 DNA: TGTGCCATCAGTGATTTAACAGGGGACGATGAGCAGTTCTTC
CDR3 length: 14
J gene: TRBJ2-1
V gene: TRBV10-3
D gene: TRBD1
clone size: .

CDR3 protein: CASSDLDRGFSYNEQFF
CDR3 DNA: TGTGCCAGCAGTGATTTGGACAGGGGGTTCTCCTACAATGAGCAGTTCTTC
CDR3 length: 17
J gene: TRBJ2-1
V gene: TRBV2
D gene: TRBD1
clone size: .

CDR3 protein: CASKQDPGGGYGYTF
CDR3 DNA: TGCGCCAGCAAGCAGGATCCAGGCGGGGGCTATGGCTACACCTTC
CDR3 length: 15
J gene: TRBJ1-2
V gene: TRBV5-1
D gene: .
clone size: .

CDR3 protein: CASSTRTSGGTNEQFF
CDR3 DNA: TGTGCCAGCAGTACCCGGACTAGCGGGGGAACAAATGAGCAGTTCTTC
CDR3 length: 16
J gene: TRBJ2-1
V gene: TRBV27
D gene: TRBD2
clone size: .

CDR3 protein: CASSPTSNQPQHF
CDR3 DNA: TGTGCCAGCTCACCGACAAGCAATCAGCCCCAGCATTTT
CDR3 length: 13
J gene: TRBJ1-5
V gene: TRBV18
D gene: .
clone size: .

CDR3 protein: CASSRWTSGSLYEQYF
CDR3 DNA: TGTGCCAGCAGTCGCTGGACTAGCGGGAGCTTATACGAGCAGTACTTC
CDR3 length: 16
J gene: TRBJ2-7
V gene: TRBV28
D gene: TRBD2
clone size: .

CDR3 protein: CAWSVRESQPQHF
CDR3 DNA: TGTGCCTGGAGTGTACGGGAAAGTCAGCCCCAGCATTTT
CDR3 length: 13
J gene: TRBJ1-5
V gene: TRBV30
D gene: .
clone size: .

CDR3 protein: CASTVDRYNEKLFF
CDR3 DNA: TGTGCCAGCACGGTGGACAGGTATAATGAAAAACTGTTTTTT
CDR3 length: 14
J gene: TRBJ1-4
V gene: TRBV2
D gene: TRBD1
clone size: .

CDR3 protein: CASSPNQGAMNTEAFF
CDR3 DNA: TGTGCCAGCTCACCCAATCAGGGGGCCATGAACACTGAAGCTTTCTTT
CDR3 length: 16
J gene: TRBJ1-1
V gene: TRBV18
D gene: TRBD1
clone size: .

CDR3 protein: CASSVGPTGTYEQYF
CDR3 DNA: TGTGCCAGCAGTGTAGGACCGACAGGGACCTACGAGCAGTACTTC
CDR3 length: 15
J gene: TRBJ2-7
V gene: TRBV6-2/TRBV6-3
D gene: TRBD1
clone size: .

CDR3 protein: CASSVDPQRSGNTIYF
CDR3 DNA: TGTGCCAGCAGCGTAGATCCCCAGCGCTCTGGAAACACCATATATTTT
CDR3 length: 16
J gene: TRBJ1-3
V gene: TRBV9
D gene: .
clone size: once

CDR3 protein: CASSRWQGTSPLHF
CDR3 DNA: TGTGCCAGCAGCCGTTGGCAGGGTACTTCACCCCTCCACTTT
CDR3 length: 14
J gene: TRBJ1-6
V gene: TRBV5-6
D gene: .
clone size: .

CDR3 protein: CASSDSASSVQYF
CDR3 DNA: TGTGCCAGCAGTGACTCTGCTAGTTCGGTTCAGTATTTT
CDR3 length: 13
J gene: TRBJ2-3
V gene: TRBV6-4
D gene: .
clone size: .

CDR3 protein: CASRGMTSWDEQFF
CDR3 DNA: TGTGCCAGCAGAGGGATGACTAGCTGGGATGAGCAGTTCTTC
CDR3 length: 14
J gene: TRBJ2-1
V gene: TRBV5-6
D gene: TRBD2
clone size: .

CDR3 protein: CASSVGSSASYEQYF
CDR3 DNA: TGTGCCAGCAGCGTAGGTTCTAGCGCTTCCTACGAGCAGTACTTC
CDR3 length: 15
J gene: TRBJ2-7
V gene: TRBV9
D gene: .
clone size: .

CDR3 protein: CASSLGANSYEQYF
CDR3 DNA: TGTGCCAGCAGCTTAGGAGCGAACTCCTACGAGCAGTACTTC
CDR3 length: 14
J gene: TRBJ2-7
V gene: TRBV5-6
D gene: .
clone size: .

CDR3 protein: CASSLYQGDTQYF
CDR3 DNA: TGTGCCAGCAGTTTATATCAGGGGGATACGCAGTATTTT
CDR3 length: 13
J gene: TRBJ2-3
V gene: TRBV27
D gene: .
clone size: once

CDR3 protein: CASSSGGYTF
CDR3 DNA: TGTGCCAGCAGTTCGGGTGGCTACACCTTC
CDR3 length: 10
J gene: TRBJ1-2
V gene: TRBV12-3/TRBV12-4
D gene: .
clone size: .

CDR3 protein: CASSSLRLAIGEQFF
CDR3 DNA: TGTGCCAGCAGCTCCCTTCGATTAGCTATCGGTGAGCAGTTCTTC
CDR3 length: 15
J gene: TRBJ2-1
V gene: TRBV5-4
D gene: .
clone size: .

CDR3 protein: CASSPETGTKSEAFF
CDR3 DNA: TGTGCCAGCTCACCAGAAACAGGGACGAAGTCTGAAGCTTTCTTT
CDR3 length: 15
J gene: TRBJ1-1
V gene: TRBV18
D gene: .
clone size: once